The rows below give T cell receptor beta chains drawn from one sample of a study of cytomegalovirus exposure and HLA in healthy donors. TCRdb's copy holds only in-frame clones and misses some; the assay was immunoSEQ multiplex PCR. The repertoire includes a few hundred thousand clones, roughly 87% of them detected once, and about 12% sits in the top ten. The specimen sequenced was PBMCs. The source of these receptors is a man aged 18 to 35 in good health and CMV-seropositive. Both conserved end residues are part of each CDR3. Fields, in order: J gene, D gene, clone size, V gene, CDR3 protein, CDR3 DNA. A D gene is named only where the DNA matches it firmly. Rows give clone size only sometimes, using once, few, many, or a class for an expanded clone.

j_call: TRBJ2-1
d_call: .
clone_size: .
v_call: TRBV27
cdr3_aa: CASSLEHPNEQFF
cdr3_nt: TGTGCCAGCAGTTTGGAACATCCCAATGAGCAGTTCTTC

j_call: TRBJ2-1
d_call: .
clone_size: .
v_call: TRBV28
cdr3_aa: CASSIRVNSGNNEQFF
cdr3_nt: TGTGCCAGCAGTATAAGAGTGAATAGCGGTAACAATGAGCAGTTCTTC

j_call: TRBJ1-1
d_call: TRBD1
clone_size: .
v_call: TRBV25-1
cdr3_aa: CASSDDRTGGTEAFF
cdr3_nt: TGTGCCAGCAGTGATGACAGGACAGGCGGGACTGAAGCTTTCTTT

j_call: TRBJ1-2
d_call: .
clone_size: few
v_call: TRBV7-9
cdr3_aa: CASSVGGLDYGYTF
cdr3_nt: TGTGCCAGCAGCGTAGGGGGATTGGACTATGGCTACACCTTC

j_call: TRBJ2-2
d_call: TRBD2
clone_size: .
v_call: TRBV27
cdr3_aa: CASSLSLLAGVNTGELFF
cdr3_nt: TGTGCCAGCAGTTTATCACTACTAGCGGGAGTTAACACCGGGGAGCTGTTTTTT

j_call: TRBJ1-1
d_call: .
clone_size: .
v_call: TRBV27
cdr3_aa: CASSLSLTVEAFF
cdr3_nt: TGTGCCAGCAGTTTATCGCTCACGGTTGAAGCTTTCTTT

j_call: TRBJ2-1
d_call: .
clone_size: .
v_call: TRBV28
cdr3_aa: CASRPFLLAGGSFF
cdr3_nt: TGTGCCAGCAGACCCTTTTTGCTGGCCGGGGGCAGTTTCTTC

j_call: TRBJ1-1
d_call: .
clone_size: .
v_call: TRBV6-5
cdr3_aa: CASLPQGTRGTEAFF
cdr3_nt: TGTGCCAGCCTACCCCAGGGGACCCGGGGCACTGAAGCTTTCTTT

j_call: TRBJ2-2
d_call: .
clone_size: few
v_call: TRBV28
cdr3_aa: CASIGQNTGELFF
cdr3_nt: TGTGCCAGCATCGGACAGAACACCGGGGAGCTGTTTTTT

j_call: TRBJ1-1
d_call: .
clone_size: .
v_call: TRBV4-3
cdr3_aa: CASSQDRDANTEAFF
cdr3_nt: TGCGCCAGCAGCCAAGATCGGGATGCGAACACTGAAGCTTTCTTT

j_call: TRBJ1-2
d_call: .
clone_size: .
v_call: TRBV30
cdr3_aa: CAWSVQGPSYGYTF
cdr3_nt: TGTGCCTGGAGTGTTCAGGGCCCCTCGTATGGCTACACCTTC

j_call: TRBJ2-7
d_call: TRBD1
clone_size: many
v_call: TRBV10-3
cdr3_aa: CAISDPDRGLLYEQYF
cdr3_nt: TGTGCCATCAGTGACCCAGACAGGGGGTTACTCTACGAGCAGTACTTC

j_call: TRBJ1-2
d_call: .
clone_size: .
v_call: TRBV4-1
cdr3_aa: CASSQGHYGYTF
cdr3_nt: TGCGCCAGCAGCCAGGGACACTATGGCTACACCTTC

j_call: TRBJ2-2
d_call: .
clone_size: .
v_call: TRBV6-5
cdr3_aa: CASSPVGAATGELFF
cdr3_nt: TGTGCCAGCAGTCCCGTGGGGGCCGCCACCGGGGAGCTGTTTTTT

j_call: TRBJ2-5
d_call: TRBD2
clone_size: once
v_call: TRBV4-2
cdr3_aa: CASSRSGDYAGETQYF
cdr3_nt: TGTGCCAGCAGCAGGTCCGGGGACTACGCCGGGGAGACCCAGTACTTC

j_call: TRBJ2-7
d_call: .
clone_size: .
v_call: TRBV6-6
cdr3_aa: CASRRTSSYEQYF
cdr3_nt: TGTGCCAGCAGGCGGACCAGCTCCTACGAGCAGTACTTC

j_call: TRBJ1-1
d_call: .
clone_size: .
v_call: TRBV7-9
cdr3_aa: CASEGVNTEAFF
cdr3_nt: TGTGCCAGCGAGGGGGTAAACACTGAAGCTTTCTTT

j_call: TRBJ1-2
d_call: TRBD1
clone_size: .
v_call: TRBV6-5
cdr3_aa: CASSRGQDYGYTF
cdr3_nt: TGTGCCAGCAGCCGGGGACAGGACTATGGCTACACCTTC

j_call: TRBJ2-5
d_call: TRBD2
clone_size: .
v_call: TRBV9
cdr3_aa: CASSVGPSGEETQYF
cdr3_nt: TGTGCCAGCAGCGTAGGGCCTAGCGGGGAAGAGACCCAGTACTTC

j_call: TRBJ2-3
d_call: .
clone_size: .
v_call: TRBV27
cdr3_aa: CASRTFRTDTQYF
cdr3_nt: TGTGCCAGCCGGACCTTTCGTACAGATACGCAGTATTTT

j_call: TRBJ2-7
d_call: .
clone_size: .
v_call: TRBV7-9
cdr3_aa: CASSLAGGGYEQYF
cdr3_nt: TGTGCCAGCAGCTTAGCGGGAGGGGGATACGAGCAGTACTTC

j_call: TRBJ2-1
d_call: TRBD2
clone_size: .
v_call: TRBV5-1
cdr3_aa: CASSLSSGRDNEQFF
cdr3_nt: TGCGCCAGCAGCTTGAGTAGCGGGAGAGACAATGAGCAGTTCTTC

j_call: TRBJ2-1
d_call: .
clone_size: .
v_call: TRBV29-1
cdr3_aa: CSVDVGAWNEQFF
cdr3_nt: TGCAGCGTTGATGTGGGGGCCTGGAATGAGCAGTTCTTC

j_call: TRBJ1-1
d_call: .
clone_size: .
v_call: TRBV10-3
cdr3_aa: CATTVGGLTEAFF
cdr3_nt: TGTGCCACCACGGTGGGAGGTCTCACTGAAGCTTTCTTT

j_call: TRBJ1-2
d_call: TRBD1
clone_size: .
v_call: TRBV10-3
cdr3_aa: CAISGTGVDGYTF
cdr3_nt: TGTGCCATCAGCGGGACAGGGGTTGATGGCTACACCTTC

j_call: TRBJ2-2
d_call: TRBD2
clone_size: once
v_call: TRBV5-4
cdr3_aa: CASSFGLAGARTGELFF
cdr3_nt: TGTGCCAGCAGCTTCGGACTAGCGGGAGCGCGGACCGGGGAGCTGTTTTTT

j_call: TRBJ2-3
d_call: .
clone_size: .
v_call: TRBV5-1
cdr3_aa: CASGADNTDTQYF
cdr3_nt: TGCGCCAGCGGAGCGGACAACACAGATACGCAGTATTTT

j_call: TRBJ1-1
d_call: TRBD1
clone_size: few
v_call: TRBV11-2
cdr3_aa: CASSLGQALNTEAFF
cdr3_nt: TGTGCCAGCAGCCTTGGACAGGCCTTGAACACTGAAGCTTTCTTT

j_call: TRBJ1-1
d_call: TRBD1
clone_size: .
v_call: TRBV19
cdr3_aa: CASSIGRTGAASAFF
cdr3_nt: TGTGCCAGTAGTATCGGGCGGACAGGGGCCGCCTCAGCTTTCTTT

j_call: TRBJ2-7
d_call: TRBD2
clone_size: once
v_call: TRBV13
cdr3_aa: CASSRTSGRAGHEQYF
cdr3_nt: TGTGCCAGCAGCAGGACTAGCGGGAGGGCCGGGCACGAGCAGTACTTC

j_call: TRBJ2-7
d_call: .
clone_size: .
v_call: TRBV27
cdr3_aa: CASSLSGYEQYF
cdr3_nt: TGTGCCAGCAGTTTATCCGGCTACGAGCAGTACTTC

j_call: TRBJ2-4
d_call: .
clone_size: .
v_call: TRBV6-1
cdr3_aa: CASSEPLLVRNIQYF
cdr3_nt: TGTGCCAGCAGTGAACCCCTTCTCGTTCGGAACATTCAGTACTTC

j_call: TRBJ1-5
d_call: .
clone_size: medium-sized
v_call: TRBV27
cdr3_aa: CASSTIGARNQPQHF
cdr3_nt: TGTGCCAGCAGTACCATAGGGGCCCGAAATCAGCCCCAGCATTTT

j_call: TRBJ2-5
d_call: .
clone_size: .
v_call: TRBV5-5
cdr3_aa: CASSFVISVETQYF
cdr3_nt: TGTGCCAGCAGCTTCGTAATTAGCGTTGAGACCCAGTACTTC

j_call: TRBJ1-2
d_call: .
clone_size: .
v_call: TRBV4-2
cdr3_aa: CASSQDYYGYTF
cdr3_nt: TGTGCCAGCAGCCAGGACTACTATGGCTACACCTTC

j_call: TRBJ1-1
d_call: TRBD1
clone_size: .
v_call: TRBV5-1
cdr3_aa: CASTRQGFMNTEAFF
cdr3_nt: TGCGCCAGCACCCGACAGGGCTTCATGAACACTGAAGCTTTCTTT

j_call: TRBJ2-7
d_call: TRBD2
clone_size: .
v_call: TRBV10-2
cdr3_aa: CASKTSGSYEQYF
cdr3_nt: TGCGCCAGCAAGACTAGCGGGAGCTACGAGCAGTACTTC

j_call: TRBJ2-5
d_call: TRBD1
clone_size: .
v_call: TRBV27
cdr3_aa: CASSLWGQFQETQYF
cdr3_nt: TGTGCCAGCAGTTTATGGGGACAGTTCCAAGAGACCCAGTACTTC

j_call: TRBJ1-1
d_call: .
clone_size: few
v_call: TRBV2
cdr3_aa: CASSVGTHFYTEAFF
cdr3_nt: TGTGCCAGCAGTGTGGGGACTCATTTTTACACTGAAGCTTTCTTT

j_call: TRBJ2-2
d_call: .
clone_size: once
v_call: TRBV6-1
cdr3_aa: CASSGPSTNTGELFF
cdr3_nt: TGTGCCAGCAGTGGCCCCTCTACGAACACCGGGGAGCTGTTTTTT

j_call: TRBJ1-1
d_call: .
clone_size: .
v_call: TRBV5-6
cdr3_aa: CASSLPANTEAFF
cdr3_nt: TGTGCCAGCAGCTTGCCAGCGAACACTGAAGCTTTCTTT

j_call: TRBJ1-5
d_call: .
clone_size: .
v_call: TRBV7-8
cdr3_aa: CASSLQVGDQPQHF
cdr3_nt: TGTGCCAGCAGCCTACAGGTCGGGGATCAGCCCCAGCATTTT